Listed below are T cell receptor beta chains from one sample, sequenced in a study of cytomegalovirus exposure and HLA in healthy donors. Repertoires were generated with immunoSEQ multiplex PCR, while TCRdb's copy carries only in-frame clones and drops some. The sample holds about 190,000 clones. The sequencing input was PBMCs. These receptors all come from a woman aged 30 to 39 in good health and CMV-seropositive. Both conserved end residues are part of each CDR3. Fields, in order: V gene, J gene, D gene, CDR3 protein, CDR3 DNA. D genes are given only for firm matches.

TRBV7-8,TRBJ2-1,TRBD2,CASSSGLAVYNEQFF,TGTGCCAGCAGCTCGGGACTAGCGGTTTACAATGAGCAGTTCTTC
TRBV9,TRBJ2-1,TRBD2,CASSVLAGSYNEQFF,TGTGCCAGCAGCGTACTAGCGGGGTCCTACAATGAGCAGTTCTTC
TRBV16,TRBJ2-2,TRBD2,CASSHRGGGPGAGELFF,TGTGCCAGCAGCCATCGAGGCGGGGGGCCGGGGGCCGGGGAGCTGTTTTTT
TRBV9,TRBJ2-3,NA,CASSVAKGTDTQYF,TGTGCCAGCAGCGTAGCGAAGGGGACAGATACGCAGTATTTT
TRBV5-5,TRBJ1-5,TRBD1,CASSYDRGGQPQHF,TGTGCCAGCAGCTATGACAGGGGAGGCCAGCCCCAGCATTTT
TRBV4-1,TRBJ2-2,TRBD1,CASSHIGTGDTGELFF,TGCGCCAGCAGCCACATCGGGACAGGAGACACCGGGGAGCTGTTTTTT
TRBV29-1,TRBJ1-2,NA,CSAPWGGGYTF,TGCAGCGCCCCGTGGGGGGGCGGCTACACCTTC
TRBV7-9,TRBJ1-1,TRBD1,CASSPPRQGANEAFF,TGTGCCAGCAGCCCACCCCGACAGGGGGCAAACGAAGCTTTCTTT
TRBV5-1,TRBJ1-2,NA,CASSLTGNWVNGYTF,TGCGCCAGCAGCTTGACAGGGAATTGGGTTAATGGCTACACCTTC
TRBV9,TRBJ1-3,NA,CASSAQTGNTIYF,TGTGCCAGCAGCGCCCAGACAGGAAACACCATATATTTT
TRBV7-6,TRBJ1-6,NA,CASSLSAGEYNSPLHF,TGTGCCAGCAGCTTAAGCGCGGGGGAGTACAATTCACCCCTCCACTTT
TRBV11-3,TRBJ2-1,TRBD2,CASSLGAGVGNEQFF,TGTGCCAGCAGCTTAGGAGCGGGAGTGGGCAATGAGCAGTTCTTC
TRBV2,TRBJ1-5,NA,CASSEDRRTQHF,TGTGCCAGCAGTGAAGATCGGAGAACCCAGCATTTT
TRBV30,TRBJ1-6,TRBD1,CAWSLGTAESPLHF,TGTGCCTGGAGCCTAGGGACAGCGGAATCACCCCTCCACTTT
TRBV14,TRBJ2-5,TRBD2,CASSAGLAGYQETQYF,TGTGCCAGCAGCGCGGGACTAGCGGGGTACCAAGAGACCCAGTACTTC
TRBV11-2,TRBJ1-1,TRBD1,CASSPGQVNTEAFF,TGTGCCAGCAGCCCCGGACAGGTAAACACTGAAGCTTTCTTT
TRBV7-9,TRBJ1-5,TRBD1,CASSAQGARQPQHF,TGTGCCAGCAGTGCTCAGGGGGCGCGACAGCCCCAGCATTTT
TRBV7-2,TRBJ1-4,NA,CASSRGPGRGRREKLFF,TGTGCCAGCAGCCGAGGACCAGGTCGGGGTCGTCGAGAAAAACTGTTTTTT
TRBV4-3,TRBJ2-1,TRBD2,CASSAAGGSYNEQFF,TGCGCCAGCAGCGCAGCGGGAGGCTCCTACAATGAGCAGTTCTTC
TRBV7-9,TRBJ1-1,TRBD1,CASSYGQGNTEAFF,TGTGCCAGCAGCTACGGACAGGGGAACACTGAAGCTTTCTTT
TRBV7-8,TRBJ1-5,NA,CASSLDWTPAQPQHF,TGTGCCAGCAGCTTAGATTGGACACCAGCTCAGCCCCAGCATTTT
TRBV7-8,TRBJ1-1,NA,CASSLVYRVSSEAFF,TGTGCCAGCAGCTTGGTTTACAGGGTTTCCAGCGAAGCTTTCTTT
TRBV30,TRBJ2-7,TRBD1,CAWTDRGLHPRSYEQYF,TGTGCCTGGACGGACAGGGGGCTTCACCCCCGCTCCTACGAGCAGTACTTC
TRBV5-1,TRBJ2-2,TRBD2,CASSPVAGANTGELFF,TGCGCCAGCAGCCCAGTAGCGGGAGCGAACACCGGGGAGCTGTTTTTT
TRBV18,TRBJ1-2,TRBD1,CASSLNSRTGDYGYTF,TGTGCCAGCTCCCTCAACTCGAGGACAGGGGACTATGGCTACACCTTC
TRBV5-1,TRBJ2-1,NA,CASSLATGINEQFF,TGCGCCAGCAGCTTGGCCACCGGGATCAATGAGCAGTTCTTC
TRBV4-1,TRBJ2-7,NA,CASSQGSYEQYF,TGCGCCAGCAGCCAGGGGAGCTACGAGCAGTACTTC
TRBV19,TRBJ2-7,TRBD1,CASSGQGKQYF,TGTGCCAGTAGTGGACAGGGAAAGCAGTACTTC
TRBV27,TRBJ1-2,NA,CASSFGGDYGYTF,TGTGCCAGCAGTTTTGGAGGGGACTATGGCTACACCTTC
TRBV2,TRBJ2-5,NA,CASSDVGVKTQYF,TGTGCCAGCAGTGATGTCGGAGTCAAGACCCAGTACTTC
TRBV10-2,TRBJ2-7,NA,CASAEDTTYEQYF,TGCGCCAGCGCCGAGGACACCACCTACGAGCAGTACTTC
TRBV6-7,TRBJ1-4,NA,CASSYTLRAGKKLFF,TGTGCCAGCAGTTACACGCTAAGAGCAGGCAAAAAACTGTTTTTT
TRBV5-4,TRBJ1-2,TRBD1,CASSLAGRGPSWGYTF,TGTGCCAGCAGCTTGGCAGGCAGGGGGCCGTCTTGGGGCTACACCTTC
TRBV2,TRBJ2-1,TRBD2,CASSAGLSLAAGNEQFF,TGTGCCAGCAGTGCGGGACTAAGTTTAGCGGCGGGCAATGAGCAGTTCTTC
TRBV18,TRBJ1-2,NA,CASSPEAYYGYTF,TGTGCCAGCTCACCAGAGGCCTACTATGGCTACACCTTC
TRBV5-1,TRBJ1-2,TRBD1,CASSLGTGGGYTF,TGCGCCAGCAGCTTAGGGACAGGGGGAGGCTACACCTTC
TRBV6-1,TRBJ1-5,NA,CASSVGANQPQHF,TGTGCCAGCAGTGTAGGGGCCAATCAGCCCCAGCATTTT
TRBV4-2,TRBJ2-5,NA,CASSQESLTGNQYF,TGTGCCAGCAGCCAAGAATCCTTAACAGGGAATCAGTACTTC
TRBV7-2,TRBJ2-1,TRBD2,CASSQRGGRFGEQFF,TGTGCCAGCAGCCAACGGGGGGGCAGGTTCGGCGAGCAGTTCTTC
TRBV30,TRBJ2-7,NA,CAWSVSRGYEQYF,TGTGCCTGGAGTGTCTCCCGGGGATACGAGCAGTACTTC
TRBV15,TRBJ1-3,NA,CATSPRTRRASGNTIYF,TGTGCCACCAGCCCTAGAACCCGCAGGGCCTCTGGAAACACCATATATTTT
TRBV7-2,TRBJ2-1,TRBD1,CASSSQQGYEQFF,TGTGCCAGCAGCTCCCAACAGGGGTATGAGCAGTTCTTC
TRBV27,TRBJ2-5,NA,CASSPLTTRVSETQYF,TGTGCCAGCAGTCCCCTGACTACACGGGTTTCGGAGACCCAGTACTTC
TRBV10-3,TRBJ2-3,NA,CAISEYGLAAQSTDTQYF,TGTGCCATCAGTGAGTATGGTTTAGCGGCCCAAAGCACAGATACGCAGTATTTT
TRBV10-2,TRBJ2-7,NA,CASSPLRYEQYF,TGCGCCAGCAGCCCTCTAAGATACGAGCAGTACTTC
TRBV5-1,TRBJ2-3,NA,CASSHRGAPRTDTQYF,TGCGCCAGCAGCCATCGGGGGGCCCCCCGCACAGATACGCAGTATTTT
TRBV28,TRBJ2-7,TRBD2,CASSPPGTSSYEQYF,TGTGCCAGCAGCCCCCCGGGGACTAGCAGCTACGAGCAGTACTTC
TRBV28,TRBJ1-3,TRBD1,CASSPGQGLSGNTIYF,TGTGCCAGCAGTCCCGGACAGGGCCTCTCTGGAAACACCATATATTTT
TRBV7-5,TRBJ2-1,NA,CVRSVSPTCRDFYNEQFF,TGTGTCAGAAGCGTTAGTCCGACGTGCAGGGACTTCTACAATGAGCAGTTCTTC
TRBV11-2,TRBJ2-6,NA,CASSPRGSGANVLTF,TGTGCCAGCAGCCCCAGGGGCTCTGGGGCCAACGTCCTGACTTTC
TRBV7-9,TRBJ1-3,NA,CASSPSALGGAGNTIYF,TGTGCCAGCAGCCCTTCCGCATTAGGGGGAGCTGGAAACACCATATATTTT
TRBV6-1,TRBJ1-1,NA,CASRTEDKNTEAFF,TGTGCCAGCAGGACTGAGGACAAGAACACTGAAGCTTTCTTT